This T cell receptor beta chain derives from a study of blood T cell repertoires in COVID-19. Study information: Samples representing acute and convalescent COVID-19 were sourced from the United States, Italy and Spain. Sources were T cells, B-cell-depleted T cells, or PBMCs; the material itself was cDNA or gDNA.

Under the authors' procedure: Estimated nucleated cell counts came from reference gene primer amplification. Repertoires were generated with immunoSEQ multiplex PCR, while TCRdb's copy carries only in-frame clones and drops some. D and trimming come from the DNA, and the V and J calls and clone size come from that table. The sample consists of 110,000 to 150,000 clones, around 85% of them appearing once. CDR1 SGHAT and CDR2 FQNNGV come from the germline V gene. Trimming pared 2 bases from V and 2 bases from J, leaving 10 bases between. This CDR3 has 15 residues. The chain combines TRBV11-2 with TRBJ1-5; D unresolved. This receptor was identified in a woman aged 80 or over with acute or convalescent COVID-19. What was sequenced was peripheral blood. CDR3 nucleotides: TGTGCCAGCAGCTTAACGACCGGGGGCAATCAGCCCCAGCATTTT. It yields the protein CASSLTTGGNQPQHF.